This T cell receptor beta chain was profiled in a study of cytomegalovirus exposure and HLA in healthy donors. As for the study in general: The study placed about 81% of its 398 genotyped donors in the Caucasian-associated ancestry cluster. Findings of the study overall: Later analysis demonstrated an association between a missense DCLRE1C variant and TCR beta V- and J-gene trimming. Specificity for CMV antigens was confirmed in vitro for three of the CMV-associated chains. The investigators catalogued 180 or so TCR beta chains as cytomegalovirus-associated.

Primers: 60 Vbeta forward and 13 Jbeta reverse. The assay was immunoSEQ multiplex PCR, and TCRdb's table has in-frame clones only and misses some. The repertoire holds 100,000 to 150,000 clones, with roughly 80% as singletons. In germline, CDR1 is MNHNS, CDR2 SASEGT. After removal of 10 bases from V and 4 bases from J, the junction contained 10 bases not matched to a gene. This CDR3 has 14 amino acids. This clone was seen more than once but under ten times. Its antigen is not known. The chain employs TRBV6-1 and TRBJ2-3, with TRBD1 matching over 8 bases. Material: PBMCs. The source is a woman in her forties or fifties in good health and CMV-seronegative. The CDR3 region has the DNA TGTGCCACCAAAACAGGGGGAGTCGCAGATACGCAGTATTTT. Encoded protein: CATKTGGVADTQYF.